This TCR beta chain is drawn from a study of PD-1 blockade in classical Hodgkin lymphoma. On this clone: Its antigen is as yet unknown.

Each patient experienced a relapse that followed autologous stem cell transplantation, and brentuximab vedotin exposure varied. Under best response, outcomes were complete response, partial response or progressive disease. Study-wide results and limits: Repertoire differences lack defined causes, possibly disease activity or prior therapy. The study reported lower baseline TCR diversity in newly diagnosed patients than in healthy donors. Prior to therapy, complete responders displayed diversity much like that of newly diagnosed patients.

Profiling relied on immunoSEQ multiplex PCR, and the TCRdb table lists in-frame clones only, not all of them. Of 40,000 or so clones in the sample, around 83% are singletons; the top ten hold just over 5.5%. The receptor's source is a human donor with classical Hodgkin lymphoma. Material: peripheral blood mononuclear cells (PBMCs), obtained before the second cycle of nivolumab.

CDR3 bases: TGCGCCAGCAGCTTGGACAGGACCAATGAGCAGTTCTTC. It codes for CASSLDRTNEQFF. The V call is TRBV5-1, the J call TRBJ2-1; a possible D gene is TRBD1 (5 bases). Germline V CDR1 and CDR2: SGHRS, YFSETQ. The V and J ends lost 0 bases and 6 bases respectively, with 7 bases between them. The CDR3 sequence is 13 residues long.